This T cell receptor (beta chain) came from a study of T cell clonality in common variable immunodeficiency (dated by TCRdb to between 2014 and 2017). From its cysteine to its phenylalanine, the CDR3 spans 16 amino acids. Sequencing covers 39 bases of the CDR3, shown here with the frame starting at base 1. V is pruned by 0 bases and J by 4 bases, leaving 4 bases of the junction without a gene match. The germline V gene encodes CDR1 SGHRS and CDR2 YFSETQ. Overall study results and their limits: CVID subjects shared fewer TCRbeta clones with each other than healthy controls did (p < 0.0001). The authors noted that sequencing repertoires of T cell subpopulations would be needed to clarify what caused the increased clonality in CVID. Correlations between repertoire features and clinical complications were limited by patient heterogeneity within the CVID cohort. Fewer deletions and N-nucleotide insertions were reportedly observed in CVID TCRbeta sequences, and highly modified clones with 13 or more V deletions were reportedly absent from CVID TCRbeta sequences. Although equal DNA input was used, an average of approximately 82,000 unique sequences per sample was obtained for controls, compared with about 29,000 for CVID samples. TCRbeta clonality was higher in CVID subjects than in healthy controls (t-test p = 0.018), and the increase was most characteristic of about a third of subjects.

CVID was diagnosed by standard criteria: serum IgG, IgA and/or IgM reduced below normal range, plus specific antibody deficiency. There were 44 subjects in the CVID group (roughly 29 male and 15 female), ranging in age from roughly 9 to 65 years, with a mean age of around 39. Both CVID patients and healthy controls were predominantly of Caucasian heritage. At the time of study participation, every CVID subject had been on replacement immunoglobulin therapy for one year or longer. At the time of blood collection, no CVID subject was ill or was being treated with immunomodulatory or immunosuppressive medication. From each donor, roughly 5 to 8.5 ml of heparinized peripheral whole blood was collected. Genomic DNA from adults with common variable immune deficiency (CVID) and from healthy adult controls was the source for sequencing TCRbeta CDR3 repertoires. Diluted blood was density-centrifuged over Hypaque 1077 or Ficoll-Paque to isolate peripheral blood mononuclear cells. Genomic DNA was extracted from unsorted mononuclear cells by Qiagen column purification or by a centrifugation-based method.

Equivalent amounts of genomic DNA from CVID and control samples were used as sequencing input. For every sample, a 60 bp segment covering the rearranged TCRbeta CDR3 region was amplified and then sequenced. The immunoSEQ assay, a bias-corrected multiplex PCR with high-throughput sequencing, was employed for TCRbeta amplification. Turning to the authors' computational methods: Every unique nucleotide sequence was considered a clone and was annotated with V, D and J genes, copy number and frequency. Sequences were labeled productive if in frame, and non-productive if out of frame or containing stop codons. Clonality was calculated from Shannon's entropy as previously described. The predicted amino acid sequences of productive clones were used to derive the mean CDR3 Kyte-Doolittle hydropathy. Hierarchical clustering of scaled V gene usage was performed with the R hclust function using Manhattan distance and complete linkage. Sharing of clones by CDR3 amino acid sequence was evaluated by resampling 12 repertoires per group over 100 rounds. The repertoires were screened for 70 published EBV-specific TCRbeta sequences and fewer than 300 published CMV-specific TCRbeta sequences. A couple of CVID samples yielding fewer than 10,000 sequences were excluded from analysis, leaving approximately 40 CVID repertoires. In TCRdb, the immuneACCESS table is reduced to in-frame sequences with V and J assigned. These tables do not hold every clone; where another copy was compared, an unresolved V gene accounts for under half, and the others remain unexplained. Clonal size and the V and J genes are those of that table, whereas D and trimming came from the DNA. For this sample, about 34,000 clones are listed, none of them singletons. 28% of the sample rests with the top ten.

This clone was observed many times. This receptor's antigen is unknown. The CDR3 end lies 3 residues beyond the end of the read and is filled in from the germline J gene. The chain joins TRBV5-1 to TRBJ2-2; TRBD2 lines up with 9 middle nucleotides. Sequencing was carried out using peripheral blood mononuclear cells. The sequence came from a human donor with common variable immunodeficiency. This receptor has the CDR3 CASSLALAGLTGELFF. CDR3 DNA (partial): TGCGCCAGCAGCTTGGCCCTAGCGGGACTCACCGGGGAG.